This TCR beta chain was found in a study of shared clonotypes between healthy human individuals. Looking at the study overall: Those who served as donors were a couple of women and a few men between the ages of 18 and 49. Each donor contributed plates that comprised three CD4 naive, three CD4 memory, two CD8 naive and one CD8 memory. Points from the study as a whole: Sharing across four donors was highest in naive CD4 (roughly 5%) and lowest in memory CD8 (roughly 0.4%). Limitation of the genetic and exposure-history diversity represented came from the few donors.

Sequencing was performed with immunoSEQ multiplex PCR; in TCRdb, only in-frame clones are kept and a portion is missing. The table records 190,000 or so clones, over 80% of them present only once. As for this clone: What it recognizes is unknown.

The CDR3 loop spans 16 amino acids. V lost 4 bases and J lost 0, with 16 bases in between. The germline V gene encodes CDR1 MNHGY and CDR2 SVAAGI. The sample was naive CD4+ T cells sorted from blood. Subset denoted: CD45RA+ positively selected. V usage is TRBV6-9 and J usage is TRBJ2-7; D not resolved. The clonotype originates from a woman aged 25 to 39 in good health. In DNA form, the CDR3 reads TGTGCCAGCAGTTCCCTCCCGGTGGAAAGCTCCTACGAGCAGTACTTC. Protein sequence: CASSSLPVESSYEQYF.